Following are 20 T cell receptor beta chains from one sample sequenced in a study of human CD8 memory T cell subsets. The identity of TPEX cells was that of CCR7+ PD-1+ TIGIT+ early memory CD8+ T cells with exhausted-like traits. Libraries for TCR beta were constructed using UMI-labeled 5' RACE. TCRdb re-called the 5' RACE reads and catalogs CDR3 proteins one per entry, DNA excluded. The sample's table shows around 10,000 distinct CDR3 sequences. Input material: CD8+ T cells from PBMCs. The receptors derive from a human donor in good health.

The CDR3 loop is CASSQQGGQETQYF. V gene TRBV6-5 combines with J gene TRBJ2-5; TCRdb lists TRBD2, though no DNA is available to test this call. This CDR3 comprises 14 residues. The V gene's germline CDR1 is MNHEY and CDR2 SVGAGI.

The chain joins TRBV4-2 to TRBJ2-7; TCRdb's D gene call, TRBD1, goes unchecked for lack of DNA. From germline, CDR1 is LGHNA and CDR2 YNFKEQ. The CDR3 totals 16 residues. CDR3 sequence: CASSQEWQGSAYEQYF.

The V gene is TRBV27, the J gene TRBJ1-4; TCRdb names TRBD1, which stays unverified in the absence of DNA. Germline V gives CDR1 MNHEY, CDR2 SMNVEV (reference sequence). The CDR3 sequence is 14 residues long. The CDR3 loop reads CASRSGTADEKLFF.

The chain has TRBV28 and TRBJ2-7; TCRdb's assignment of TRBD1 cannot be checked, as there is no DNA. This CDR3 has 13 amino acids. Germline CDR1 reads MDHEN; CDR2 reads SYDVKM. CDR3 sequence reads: CASTSRGSYEQYF. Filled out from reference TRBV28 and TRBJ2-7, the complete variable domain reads DVKVTQSSRYLVKRTGEKVFLECVQDMDHENMFWYRQDPGLGLRLIYFSYDVKMKEKGDIPEGYSVSREKKERFSLILESASTNQTSMYLCASTSRGSYEQYFGPGTRLTVT.

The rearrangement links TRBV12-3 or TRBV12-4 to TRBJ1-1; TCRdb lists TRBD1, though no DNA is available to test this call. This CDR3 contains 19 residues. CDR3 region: CASSREGTGATRMNTEAFF.

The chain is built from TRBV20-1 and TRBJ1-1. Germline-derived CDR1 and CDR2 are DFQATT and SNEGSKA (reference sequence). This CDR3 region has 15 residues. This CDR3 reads CSARDLREVYTEAFF.

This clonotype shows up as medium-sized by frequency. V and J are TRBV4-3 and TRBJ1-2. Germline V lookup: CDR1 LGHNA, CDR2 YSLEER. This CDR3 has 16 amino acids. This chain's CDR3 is CASSQDPGRSNYGYTF.

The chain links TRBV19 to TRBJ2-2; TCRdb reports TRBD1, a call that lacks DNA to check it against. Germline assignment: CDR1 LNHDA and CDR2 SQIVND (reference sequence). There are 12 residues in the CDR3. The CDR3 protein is CASSHGGDTLFF.

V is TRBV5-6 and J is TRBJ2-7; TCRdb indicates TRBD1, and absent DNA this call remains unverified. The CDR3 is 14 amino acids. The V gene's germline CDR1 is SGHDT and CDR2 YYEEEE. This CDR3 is CASSERDGLYEQYF.

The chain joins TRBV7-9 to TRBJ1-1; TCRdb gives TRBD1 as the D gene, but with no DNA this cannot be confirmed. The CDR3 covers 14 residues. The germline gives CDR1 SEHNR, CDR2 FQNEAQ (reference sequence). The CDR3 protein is CASSPTDRGPEAFF. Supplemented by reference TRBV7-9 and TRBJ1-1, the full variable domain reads DTGVSQNPRHKITKRGQNVTFRCDPISEHNRLYWYRQTLGQGPEFLTYFQNEAQLEKSRLLSDRFSAERPKGSFSTLEIQRTEQGDSAMYLCASSPTDRGPEAFFGQGTRLTVV.

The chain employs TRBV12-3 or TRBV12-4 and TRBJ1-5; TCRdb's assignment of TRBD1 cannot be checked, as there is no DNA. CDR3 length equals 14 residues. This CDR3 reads CASSLAAGDWPQHF.

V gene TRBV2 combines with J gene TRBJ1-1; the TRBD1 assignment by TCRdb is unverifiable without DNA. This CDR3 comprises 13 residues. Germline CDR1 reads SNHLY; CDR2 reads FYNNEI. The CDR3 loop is CASSETGGAEAFF.

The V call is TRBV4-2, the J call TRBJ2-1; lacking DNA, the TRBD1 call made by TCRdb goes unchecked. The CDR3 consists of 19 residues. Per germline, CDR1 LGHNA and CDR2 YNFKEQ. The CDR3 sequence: CASSQGGLWGVSSYNEQFF.

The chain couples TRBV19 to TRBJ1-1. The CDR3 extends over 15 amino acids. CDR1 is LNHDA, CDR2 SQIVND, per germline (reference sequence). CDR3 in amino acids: CASSMETRLTAEAFF.

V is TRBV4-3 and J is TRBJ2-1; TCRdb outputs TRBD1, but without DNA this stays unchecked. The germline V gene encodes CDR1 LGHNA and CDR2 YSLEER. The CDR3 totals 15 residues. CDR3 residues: CASSLRGQGVWEQFF.

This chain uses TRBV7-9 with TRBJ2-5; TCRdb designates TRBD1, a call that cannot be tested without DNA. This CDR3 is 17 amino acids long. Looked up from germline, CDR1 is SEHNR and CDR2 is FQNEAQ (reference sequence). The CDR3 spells CASSSTIGTGGRETQYF.

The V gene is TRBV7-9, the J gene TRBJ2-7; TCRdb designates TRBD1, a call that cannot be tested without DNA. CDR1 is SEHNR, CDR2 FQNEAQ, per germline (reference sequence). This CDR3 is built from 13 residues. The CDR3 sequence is CASSSDRTYEQYF.

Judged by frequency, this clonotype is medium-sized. The CDR3 is CASKGQGARETQYF. The chain is built from TRBV14 and TRBJ2-5; checking the TCRdb D call of TRBD1 is not possible without DNA. The CDR3 length is 14 residues. Per germline, CDR1 SGHDN and CDR2 FVKESK.

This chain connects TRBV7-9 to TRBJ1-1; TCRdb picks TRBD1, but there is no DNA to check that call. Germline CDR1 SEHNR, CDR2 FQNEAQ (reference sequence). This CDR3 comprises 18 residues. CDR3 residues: CASSEGTGAAWMNTEAFF.

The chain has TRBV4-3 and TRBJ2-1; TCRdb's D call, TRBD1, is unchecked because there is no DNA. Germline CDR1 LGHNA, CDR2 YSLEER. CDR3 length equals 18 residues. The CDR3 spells CASSHKTGGEGSYNEQFF.